These 13 T cell receptor beta chains share one sample of origin, sequenced in a study of blood T cells in healthy people across ages. Sample-barcoded 5' priming and a J-beta primer mix drove a second PCR of roughly 6 to 12 cycles. TCRdb re-analysed the 5' RACE reads in MiXCR, keeping a single row per CDR3 protein. The table shows some 1,500,000 distinct CDR3 sequences, with less than 45% occurring only once. Sequencing input: blood. The receptors derive from a woman between 18 and 29 years old in good health.

This clonotype was observed a few times. The V call is TRBV24-1, the J call TRBJ2-1; 9 nucleotides match TRBD2. Trimming took 1 base from V and 9 from J; bases not matched to a gene: 0. Germline CDR1 KGHDR, CDR2 SFDVKD. This CDR3 is built from 13 residues. CDR3: CATSDFSGSEQFF. CDR3 sequence (DNA): TGTGCCACCAGTGATTTTAGCGGGAGTGAGCAGTTCTTC.

The table lists this clonotype with a few counts. The J gene is TRBJ1-1, the V gene TRBV7-8; D is possibly TRBD1 (5 bases). V lost 3 bases and J lost 4, with 15 bases in between. This CDR3 has 15 residues. The V gene's germline CDR1 is SGHVS and CDR2 FQNEAQ. The CDR3 DNA reads as TGTGCCAGCAGCTTGTTGGCTGGGGGGTCCACTGAAGCTTTCTTT. This sequence encodes CASSLLAGGSTEAFF.

The chain joins TRBV28 to TRBJ1-2, with D tentatively TRBD1 (5 bases). Trimming took 2 bases from V and 2 from J, leaving 12 bases between them. The CDR3 length is 15 residues. Per germline, CDR1 MDHEN and CDR2 SYDVKM. CDR3 coding DNA: TGTGCCAGCAGTTTAGGGGGGGTGCTCAACTATGGCTACACCTTC. It is translated as CASSLGGVLNYGYTF.

This sequence joins TRBV9 and TRBJ2-7; possibly TRBD2 for D (5 bases). This CDR3 has 14 residues. V lost 3 bases, J lost 7 bases, and 17 bases lay in between. Germline CDR1 reads SGDLS; CDR2 reads YYNGEE. The DNA for the CDR3 is TGTGCCAGCAGCGCGGCCGGGATATACAATGAGCAGTACTTC. Translating it yields CASSAAGIYNEQYF.

This chain connects TRBV7-2 to TRBJ2-3, with 7 positions matching TRBD2. The germline V gene encodes CDR1 SGHTA and CDR2 FQGNSA. V was pared by 2 bases and J by 2 bases, with 4 bases of the junction left unmatched. This CDR3 comprises 15 residues. CDR3 protein: CASSLQRGHTDTQYF. CDR3 in DNA: TGTGCCAGCAGCTTACAGCGGGGCCACACAGATACGCAGTATTTT.

The chain carries TRBV27 and TRBJ1-5; TRBD1 matches 7 bases. Germline CDR1 MNHEY, CDR2 SMNVEV (reference sequence). J lost 2 bases, V lost 6 bases, and 10 bases had no gene match. The CDR3 totals 16 residues. The CDR3 nucleotides are TGTGCCAGCAGCAAAGGACAGGTCGGGGGCAATCAGCCCCAGCATTTT. This sequence encodes CASSKGQVGGNQPQHF.

This clonotype has a single count. The chain couples TRBV15 to TRBJ2-5, with unresolved D. Germline V gives CDR1 LNHNV, CDR2 YYDKDF (reference sequence). V lost 0 bases, J lost 4 bases, and 9 bases lay in between. The CDR3 is made up of 14 amino acids. As DNA, the CDR3 is TGTGCCACCAGCAGAGATCCTAGGGCAGAGACCCAGTACTTC. It yields the protein CATSRDPRAETQYF.

This clonotype occurred a few times. The chain links TRBV7-3 to TRBJ2-1; D possibly uses TRBD1 or TRBD2 (5 bases each). The CDR3 is 15 amino acids. With 2 bases removed from V and 0 bases from J, the gap between germline ends came to 8 bases. In germline, CDR1 is SGHTA, CDR2 FQGTGA. The CDR3 here is CASSLFGASYNEQFF. CDR3 DNA sequence: TGTGCCAGCAGCTTATTCGGGGCCTCCTACAATGAGCAGTTCTTC. Using reference TRBV7-3 and TRBJ2-1 for the parts outside the CDR3, the full variable domain is GAGVSQTPSNKVTEKGKYVELRCDPISGHTALYWYRQSLGQGPEFLIYFQGTGAADDSGLPNDRFFAVRPEGSVSTLKIQRTERGDSAVYLCASSLFGASYNEQFFGPGTRLTVL.

The table lists this clonotype with many counts. The V and J genes are TRBV2 and TRBJ1-2, with D uncertain. CDR1 is SNHLY, CDR2 FYNNEI, per germline. Trimming pared 5 bases from V and 0 bases from J, leaving 16 bases between. The CDR3 is 16 amino acids. CDR3 protein: CASSMIRTRANYGYTF. The CDR3, as DNA: TGTGCCAGCAGTATGATAAGGACCCGGGCTAACTATGGCTACACCTTC.

This clonotype was counted a few times. This may come from a read error, since a much larger clone is one base off. This chain connects TRBV6-2 or TRBV6-3 to TRBJ2-2; no clear D gene. CDR1 MNHEY and CDR2 SVGEGT come from the germline V gene. The V and J ends lost 2 bases and 7 bases respectively, with 11 bases between them. The CDR3 length is 14 residues. This CDR3 is CASSYAAFSGELFF. CDR3 coding DNA: TGTGCCAGCAGTTACGCGGCCTTTAGCGGGGAGCTGTTTTTT.

The V and J genes are TRBV28 and TRBJ2-5; TRBD2 agrees at 11 bases. Germline CDR1 reads MDHEN; CDR2 reads SYDVKM. V trimming: 6 bases; J trimming: 11 bases; junction bases outside the gene matches: 17. CDR3 length: 16 amino acids. CDR3 protein: CASSLTSGSLGNEQYF. The CDR3 region has the DNA TGTGCCAGCAGCCTCACTAGCGGGAGTCTCGGGAATGAGCAGTACTTC.

The chain is built from TRBV29-1 and TRBJ2-2, with no clear D. Germline values: CDR1 SQVTM, CDR2 ANQGSEA. CDR3 length: 13 residues. The ends were cut back, 3 bases at V and 4 bases at J, with 9 bases in the middle. This CDR3 is CSVDAAATGELFF. CDR3 nucleotides: TGCAGCGTTGATGCGGCAGCCACCGGGGAGCTGTTTTTT.

This clonotype was seen more than once but under ten times. Germline is not matched at one junction end, which may reflect a read error. The CDR3 is CASSLGQSNEQYF. CDR3 coding DNA: TGTGCCAGCAGCCTCGGACAGAGCAATGAGCAGTACTTC. The chain couples TRBV5-1 to TRBJ2-5; D is perhaps TRBD1 (6 bases). The CDR3 totals 13 residues. The germline CDR1 and CDR2 sequences are SGHRS and YFSETQ. The full variable domain, its missing parts supplied by reference TRBV5-1 and TRBJ2-5, is KAGVTQTPRYLIKTRGQQVTLSCSPISGHRSVSWYQQTPGQGLQFLFEYFSETQRNKGNFPGRFSGRQFSNSRSEMNVSTLELGDSALYLCASSLGQSNEQYFGPGTRLLVL.